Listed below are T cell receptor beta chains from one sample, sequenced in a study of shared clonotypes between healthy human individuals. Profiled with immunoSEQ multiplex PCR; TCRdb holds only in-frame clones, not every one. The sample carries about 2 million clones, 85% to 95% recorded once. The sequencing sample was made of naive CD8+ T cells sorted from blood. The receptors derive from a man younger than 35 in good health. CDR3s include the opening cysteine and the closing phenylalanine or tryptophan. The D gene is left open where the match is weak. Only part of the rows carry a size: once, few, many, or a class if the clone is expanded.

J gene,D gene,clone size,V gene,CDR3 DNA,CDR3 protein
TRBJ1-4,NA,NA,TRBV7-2,TGTGCCAGCAGCTTGGAACTATACGGAAGGGTGGTTATGTTTTTT,CASSLELYGRVVMFF
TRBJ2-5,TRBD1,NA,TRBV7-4,TGTGCCAGCAGCTTAGTGGGGACAGGGGGGTTGGAGACCCAGTACTTC,CASSLVGTGGLETQYF
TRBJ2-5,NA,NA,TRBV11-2,TGTGCCAGCGCGGATGGGGTGACCCAGTACTTC,CASADGVTQYF
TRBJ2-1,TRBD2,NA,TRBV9,TGTGCCAGCAGCGTGGGGACTAGCGGGTTGAGCTCCTACAATGAGCAGTTCTTC,CASSVGTSGLSSYNEQFF
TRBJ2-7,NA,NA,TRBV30,TGTGCCTCCTCTACAGGCGGCGAGCAGTACTTC,CASSTGGEQYF
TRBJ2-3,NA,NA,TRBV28,TGTGCCAGCAGTTTATTGGCGGGGACAGCTTACACAGATACGCAGTATTTT,CASSLLAGTAYTDTQYF
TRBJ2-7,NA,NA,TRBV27,TGTGCCAGCAGTTCCCCGGACAGTACCTACGAGCAGTACTTC,CASSSPDSTYEQYF
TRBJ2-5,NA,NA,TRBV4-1,TGCGCCAGCAGCCAGGACAGCGAAGAGACCCAGTACTTC,CASSQDSEETQYF
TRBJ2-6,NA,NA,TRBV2,TGTGCCAGCAGTGGCAGAGCCATAGGGGCCAACGTCCTGACTTTC,CASSGRAIGANVLTF
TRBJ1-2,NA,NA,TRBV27,TGTGCCAGCCGTGTTAACCGGGACAACAACTATGGCTACACCTTC,CASRVNRDNNYGYTF
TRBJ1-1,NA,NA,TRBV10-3,TGTGCCATCAGAACGGGACCGGACACTGAAGCTTTCTTT,CAIRTGPDTEAFF
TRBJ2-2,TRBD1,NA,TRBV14,TGTGCCAGCAGCCACCGACAGGGTACCGGGGAGCTGTTTTTT,CASSHRQGTGELFF
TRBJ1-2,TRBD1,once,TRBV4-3,TGCGCCAGCAGCCAAGATGAACCGGACAGGGCTAACTATGGCTACACCTTC,CASSQDEPDRANYGYTF
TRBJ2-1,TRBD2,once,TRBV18,TGTGCCAGCTCACCATCTACTAGCGGGAATCATGAGCAGTTCTTC,CASSPSTSGNHEQFF
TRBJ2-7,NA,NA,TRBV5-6,TGTGCCAGCAGCTTGTATCAGCAGAACTACGAGCAGTACTTC,CASSLYQQNYEQYF
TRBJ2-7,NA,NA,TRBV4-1,TGCGCCAGCAGCCAAGGTAACAGCTACGAGCAGTACTTC,CASSQGNSYEQYF
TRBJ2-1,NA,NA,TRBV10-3,TGTGCCATCACCCCGCGTACGAATGAGCAGTTCTTC,CAITPRTNEQFF
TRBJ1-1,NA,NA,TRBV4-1,TGCGCCAGCAGCTATGGCAGGGGATCCACTGAAGCTTTCTTT,CASSYGRGSTEAFF
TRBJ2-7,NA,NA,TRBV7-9,TGTGCCAGCAGCTTACCCGAACCGAACTACGAGCAGTACTTC,CASSLPEPNYEQYF
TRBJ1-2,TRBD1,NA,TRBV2,TGTGCCAACTACGACAGGGGGCGTAGAAATGGCTACACCTTC,CANYDRGRRNGYTF
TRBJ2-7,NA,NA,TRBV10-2,TGCGCCAGCAGAGGTTGGGGAGGCTACGAGCAGTACTTC,CASRGWGGYEQYF
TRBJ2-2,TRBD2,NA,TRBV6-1,TGTGCCAGCAGTGATATGACCGGGACTAGAACTCTCGTCGGGGAGCTGTTTTTT,CASSDMTGTRTLVGELFF